This TCR beta chain was sequenced for a study of monozygotic twins with cystic fibrosis. Only in-frame clones appear in the TCRdb table, and some are missing; sequencing was by immunoSEQ multiplex PCR. The sample yields around 30,000 clones, just under 85% seen once. CDR1 is MDHEN and CDR2 is SYDVKM in the germline V gene. The V and J ends lost 10 bases and 5 bases respectively, with 17 bases between them. The length of the CDR3 is 13 residues. The rearrangement joins TRBV28 to TRBJ1-2; D unclear. The TCR was taken from a girl aged 2 to 10 with cystic fibrosis. Source material: blood. The CDR3 bases are TGTGCCACCCTTCGGACTGAGACTTATGGCTACACCTTC. It encodes CATLRTETYGYTF.